This T cell receptor beta chain is drawn from a study of Graves' ophthalmopathy and Graves' hyperthyroidism. Study at large: A follow-up of 18 months without ophthalmopathy meant that hyperthyroidism was stable. Regarding the study as a whole: Blood also held most thyroid clonotypes expanded above 0.001 frequency.

Patients in the hyperthyroidism group, adults aged 18 to 65, were newly diagnosed, under 2 months' duration. Exclusion applied to patients with other autoimmune diseases, uncontrolled infections, pregnancy or lactation. This CDR3 has 13 amino acids. Trimming shortened V by 5 bases and J by 9 bases, and 16 bases separated the two germline ends. Germline CDR1 SEHNR, CDR2 FQNEAQ (reference sequence). Amplified TCR beta CDR3 regions were obtained using RNA transcripts as template. After a first-round RT-PCR with HTBI primers, a second-round multiplex PCR was run. TCRdb recomputed calls from the multiplex PCR reads with MiXCR, one row per CDR3 protein. The sample lists 900,000 to 1,200,000 distinct CDR3 sequences, roughly 35% occurring once. As concerns this clonotype: Its antigen is as yet unknown.

This rearrangement joins TRBV7-9 to TRBJ2-5; the D is unclear. What was sequenced was peripheral blood or thyroid tissue (not recorded which). This TCR was recovered from an adult man with Graves' hyperthyroidism. For the CDR3, the DNA is TGTGCCAGCAGCGACGAAGCGAATCAGCCCCAGTACTTC. The encoded protein is CASSDEANQPQYF.